Listed below are T cell receptor beta chains from one sample, sequenced in a study of CD8 T cells in ankylosing spondylitis. TCRdb re-analysed the 5' RACE reads in MiXCR, keeping a single row per CDR3 protein. The repertoire holds 180,000 or so distinct CDR3 sequences, with around a tenth as singletons. The sequenced sample was blood, either unsorted or a sorted T cell fraction (not recorded which). These receptors came from a male donor with ankylosing spondylitis or in good health (not recorded which). The CDR3 runs from the conserved cysteine through the conserved F or W. Fields, in order: CDR3 protein, CDR3 DNA, J gene, V gene, D gene, CDR3 length, clone size. A D gene is named only where the DNA matches it firmly. Expanded clones get a size class; other rows say once, few or many, or leave the size out.

CDR3 protein: CSAVQGHTEAFF
CDR3 DNA: TGCAGTGCTGTACAGGGACACACTGAAGCTTTCTTT
J gene: TRBJ1-1
V gene: TRBV20-1
D gene: NA
CDR3 length: 12
clone size: NA

CDR3 protein: CASSQGSGPETMDTQYF
CDR3 DNA: TGTGCCAGCAGCCAGGGTAGCGGGCCCGAAACCATGGATACGCAGTATTTT
J gene: TRBJ2-3
V gene: TRBV3-1
D gene: TRBD2
CDR3 length: 17
clone size: many

CDR3 protein: CASSPGLAGPYNEQFF
CDR3 DNA: TGTGCCAGCAGCCCAGGACTAGCGGGACCCTACAATGAGCAGTTCTTC
J gene: TRBJ2-1
V gene: TRBV9
D gene: TRBD2
CDR3 length: 16
clone size: few

CDR3 protein: CASSEGQVANYGYTF
CDR3 DNA: TGTGCCAGCAGTGAAGGGCAGGTAGCTAACTATGGCTACACCTTC
J gene: TRBJ1-2
V gene: TRBV6-1
D gene: NA
CDR3 length: 15
clone size: NA

CDR3 protein: CASSSGYRERGYEQYF
CDR3 DNA: TGTGCCAGCAGCTCGGGTTACAGGGAAAGGGGCTACGAGCAGTACTTC
J gene: TRBJ2-7
V gene: TRBV5-6
D gene: NA
CDR3 length: 16
clone size: NA

CDR3 protein: CASNKAHSNQPQHF
CDR3 DNA: TGTGCCAGCAACAAGGCCCATAGCAATCAGCCCCAGCATTTT
J gene: TRBJ1-5
V gene: TRBV2
D gene: NA
CDR3 length: 14
clone size: many

CDR3 protein: CASRRRGLVTQYF
CDR3 DNA: TGTGCCAGCAGACGCAGGGGCCTAGTTACGCAGTATTTT
J gene: TRBJ2-3
V gene: TRBV5-8
D gene: NA
CDR3 length: 13
clone size: NA

CDR3 protein: CASSLDRVDIQYF
CDR3 DNA: TGCGCCAGCAGCTTGGACAGGGTAGACATTCAGTACTTC
J gene: TRBJ2-4
V gene: TRBV5-1
D gene: NA
CDR3 length: 13
clone size: many

CDR3 protein: CSARHSGRVYEQYF
CDR3 DNA: TGCAGTGCTAGGCATAGCGGGAGGGTCTACGAGCAGTACTTC
J gene: TRBJ2-7
V gene: TRBV20-1
D gene: TRBD2
CDR3 length: 14
clone size: NA

CDR3 protein: CASSEGRGWLRTDTQYF
CDR3 DNA: TGTGCCAGCAGTGAAGGCAGGGGGTGGTTGCGGACAGATACGCAGTATTTT
J gene: TRBJ2-3
V gene: TRBV6-1
D gene: TRBD1
CDR3 length: 17
clone size: NA

CDR3 protein: CASSSRTSGAYEQYF
CDR3 DNA: TGTGCCAGCAGTTCTCGGACTAGCGGAGCCTACGAGCAGTACTTC
J gene: TRBJ2-7
V gene: TRBV27
D gene: TRBD2
CDR3 length: 15
clone size: few

CDR3 protein: CASSSTSGRAQYNEQFF
CDR3 DNA: TGCGCCAGCAGCTCCACTAGCGGGAGGGCCCAATACAATGAGCAGTTCTTC
J gene: TRBJ2-1
V gene: TRBV5-1
D gene: TRBD2
CDR3 length: 17
clone size: NA

CDR3 protein: CSANDDRGVLGANNEQFF
CDR3 DNA: TGCAGTGCTAACGATGACAGGGGGGTCTTGGGAGCGAACAATGAGCAGTTCTTC
J gene: TRBJ2-1
V gene: TRBV20-1
D gene: TRBD1
CDR3 length: 18
clone size: many

CDR3 protein: CASSLVAGNTIYF
CDR3 DNA: TGTGCCAGCAGCCTTGTGGCTGGAAACACCATATATTTT
J gene: TRBJ1-3
V gene: TRBV14
D gene: NA
CDR3 length: 13
clone size: many

CDR3 protein: CASSLGDRRYEQYF
CDR3 DNA: TGCGCCAGCAGCTTGGGTGACAGGAGATACGAGCAGTACTTC
J gene: TRBJ2-7
V gene: TRBV5-1
D gene: NA
CDR3 length: 14
clone size: many

CDR3 protein: CASGLLGAFF
CDR3 DNA: TGTGCCAGCGGTTTGCTGGGAGCTTTCTTT
J gene: TRBJ1-1
V gene: TRBV25-1
D gene: NA
CDR3 length: 10
clone size: many